This T cell receptor (beta chain) was sequenced in a study of cytomegalovirus exposure and HLA in healthy donors. Study-wide points: A few chains tied to CMV proved CMV antigen-specific in vitro. Highly shared variants forming one cluster were likely a sequencing artifact. A missense DCLRE1C variant was associated with V- and J-gene trimming of TCR beta chains in a later analysis, and an independent cohort replicated the association.

This clone was detected only a few times. What it recognizes is unknown. V shed 3 bases and J shed 6 bases, with 11 bases lying between them. Germline CDR1 and CDR2: LNHDA and SQIVND (reference sequence). The CDR3 totals 14 residues. PCR amplification relied on 60 Vbeta primers (plus 13 Jbeta primers). TCRdb keeps only in-frame clones here, not all; method: immunoSEQ multiplex PCR. The sample consists of some 120,000 clones, over 8% of them appearing once. The specimen was PBMCs. The rearrangement joins TRBV19 to TRBJ2-2; D might be TRBD1 (6 bases). This clonotype originated in a man between 40 and 49 years old in good health and CMV-seronegative. Here the CDR3 reads CASSIKGGAGELFF. The DNA of the CDR3 is TGTGCCAGTAGTATTAAAGGGGGTGCCGGGGAGCTGTTTTTT.